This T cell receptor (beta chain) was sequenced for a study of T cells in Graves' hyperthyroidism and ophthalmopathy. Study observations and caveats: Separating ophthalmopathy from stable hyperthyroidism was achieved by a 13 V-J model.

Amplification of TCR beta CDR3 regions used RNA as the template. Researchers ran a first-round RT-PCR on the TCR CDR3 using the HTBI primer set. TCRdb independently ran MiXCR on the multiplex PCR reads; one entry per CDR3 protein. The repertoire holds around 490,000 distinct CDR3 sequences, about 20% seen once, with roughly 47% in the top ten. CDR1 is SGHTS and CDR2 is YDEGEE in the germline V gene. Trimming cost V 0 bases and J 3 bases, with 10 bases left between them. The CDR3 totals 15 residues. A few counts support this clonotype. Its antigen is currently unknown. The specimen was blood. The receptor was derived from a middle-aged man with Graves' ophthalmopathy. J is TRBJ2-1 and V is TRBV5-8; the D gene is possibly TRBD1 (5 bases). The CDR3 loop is CASSLDRTFYNEQFF. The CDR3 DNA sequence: TGTGCCAGCAGCTTGGACAGGACCTTCTACAATGAGCAGTTCTTC.